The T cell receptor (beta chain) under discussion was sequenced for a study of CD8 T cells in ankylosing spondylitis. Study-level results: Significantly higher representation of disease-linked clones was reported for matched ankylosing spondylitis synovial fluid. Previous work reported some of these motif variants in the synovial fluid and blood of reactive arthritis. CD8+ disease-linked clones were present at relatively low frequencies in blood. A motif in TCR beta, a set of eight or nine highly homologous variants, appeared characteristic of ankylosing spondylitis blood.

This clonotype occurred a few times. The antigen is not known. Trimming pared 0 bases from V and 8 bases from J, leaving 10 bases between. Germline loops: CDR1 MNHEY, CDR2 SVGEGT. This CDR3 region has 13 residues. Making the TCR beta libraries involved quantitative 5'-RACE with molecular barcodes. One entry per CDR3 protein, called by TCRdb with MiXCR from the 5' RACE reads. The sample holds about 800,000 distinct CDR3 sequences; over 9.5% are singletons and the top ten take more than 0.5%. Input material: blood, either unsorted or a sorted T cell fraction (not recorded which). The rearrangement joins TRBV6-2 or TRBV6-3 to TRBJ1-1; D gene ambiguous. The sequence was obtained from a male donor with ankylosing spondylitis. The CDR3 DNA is TGTGCCAGCAGTTACTCGATGTTGTCAGAAGCTTTCTTT. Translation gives CASSYSMLSEAFF.